Below, 29 T cell receptor beta chains from the same sample are listed, as sequenced in a study of T-cell reconstitution after alpha-beta-depleted transplantation in children. A library of TCRbeta sequences, prepared with unique molecular identifiers, was generated. TCRdb fed the PCR reads into MiXCR, producing one record per CDR3 protein. The sample carries some 200,000 distinct CDR3 sequences, about 8.7% recorded once. The sample here was PBMCs, mostly from graft donor cells, taken 360 days after TCRalphabeta/CD19-depleted stem cell transplant. Receptors originate from a male patient between 2 and 9 years old who had a stem cell transplant for acute myeloid leukemia, so the T cells may come from the graft donor.

This clonotype has a handful of counts. J is TRBJ2-5 and V is TRBV27, with D unclear. The ends were cut back, 6 bases at V and 10 bases at J, with 15 bases in the middle. CDR1 is MNHEY and CDR2 is SMNVEV in the germline V gene (reference sequence). The CDR3 consists of 12 residues. The CDR3 DNA is TGTGCCAGCAGCCCAACCGGGTTGGGCCAGTACTTC. It specifies CASSPTGLGQYF.

The sample holds many counts of this clonotype. The chain carries TRBV4-3 and TRBJ2-7, with 9 bases that match TRBD1. V lost 0 bases to trimming and J lost 5 bases; unmatched junction nucleotides: 2. Germline lookup yields CDR1 LGHNA and CDR2 YSLEER. There are 14 residues in the CDR3. CDR3 loop: CASSQDGDRDEQYF. CDR3 coding DNA: TGCGCCAGCAGCCAAGATGGGGACAGGGACGAGCAGTACTTC.

The gene calls are TRBV5-6 and TRBJ2-5; D unresolved. This CDR3 is built from 15 residues. Germline-derived CDR1 and CDR2 are SGHDT and YYEEEE. The V and J ends lost 0 bases and 1 base respectively, with 10 bases between them. The CDR3 DNA reads as TGTGCCAGCAGCTTGGTCTGGGGTACCCAAGAGACCCAGTACTTC. It specifies CASSLVWGTQETQYF.

This rearrangement joins TRBV12-5 to TRBJ2-5; D is possibly TRBD2 (6 bases). Per germline, CDR1 LGHNT and CDR2 FRNRAP. This CDR3 spans 15 amino acids. Trimming removed 1 base from V and 1 base from J, with 10 bases in between. The CDR3 region has the DNA TGTGCTAGTGGTTTGGGACGGGGACTCCAAGAGACCCAGTACTTC. This sequence encodes CASGLGRGLQETQYF.

This clonotype occurred many times. The chain is built from TRBV25-1 and TRBJ2-2; D unclear. V gave up 8 bases and J gave up 4 bases, with 5 bases separating them. Germline values: CDR1 MGHDK, CDR2 SYGVNS. The CDR3 spans 11 residues. This CDR3 is CASGSTGELFF. The CDR3 region has the DNA TGTGCCAGCGGCTCCACCGGGGAGCTGTTTTTT. Supplemented by reference TRBV25-1 and TRBJ2-2, the full variable domain reads EADIYQTPRYLVIGTGKKITLECSQTMGHDKMYWYQQDPGMELHLIHYSYGVNSTEKGDLSSESTVSRIRTEHFPLTLESARPSHTSQYLCASGSTGELFFGEGSRLTVL.

The chain is built from TRBV11-2 and TRBJ1-1; D unclear. The V gene lost 1 base and the J gene lost 4 bases, with 10 bases spanning the gap. The CDR3 has 14 amino acids. The V gene's germline CDR1 is SGHAT and CDR2 FQNNGV. Here the CDR3 DNA reads TGTGCCAGCAGCTTAGGGAGGGTAGCCACTGAAGCTTTCTTT. The encoded protein is CASSLGRVATEAFF. The full variable domain, in which reference TRBV11-2 and TRBJ1-1 provide the parts outside the CDR3, is EAGVAQSPRYKIIEKRQSVAFWCNPISGHATLYWYQQILGQGPKLLIQFQNNGVVDDSQLPKDRFSAERLKGVDSTLKIQPAKLEDSAVYLCASSLGRVATEAFFGQGTRLTVV.

A remark on this clonotype: At one end the junction does not follow the germline gene, possibly because of a read error. The chain recombines TRBV12-3 or TRBV12-4 with TRBJ1-2, with a possible D match to TRBD1 (5 bases). This CDR3 is 13 amino acids long. The CDR3 reads CASSLAQVYSYTF. The CDR3 DNA reads TGTGCCAGCAGTTTAGCACAGGTCTATAGCTACACCTTC.

This clonotype has more than one count but fewer than ten. The CDR3 spells CASSPGPRAETQYF. CDR3 DNA: TGTGCCAGCAGTCCGGGACCGAGGGCAGAGACCCAGTACTTC. This chain joins TRBV12-3 or TRBV12-4 and TRBJ2-5; D may correspond to TRBD1 or TRBD2 (5 bases each). V lost 5 bases and J 4 bases, leaving 14 bases between the germline ends. The CDR3 is 14 amino acids.

The V call is TRBV7-9, the J call TRBJ2-7; D gene uncertain. This CDR3 is built from 15 residues. Germline V gene data show CDR1 as SEHNR and CDR2 as FQNEAQ (reference sequence). V lost 2 bases and J lost 0, with 11 bases in between. Written as DNA, the CDR3 is TGTGCCAGCAGCTTATTGTGGGGTGGCTCCTACGAGCAGTACGTC. Translation gives CASSLLWGGSYEQYV.

This clonotype was observed a handful of times. The chain recombines TRBV28 with TRBJ2-1; no firm D call. Germline assignment: CDR1 MDHEN and CDR2 SYDVKM. The CDR3 has 11 residues. V was shortened by 7 bases and J by 5 bases, with 6 bases between the two germline ends. CDR3 sequence: CASTVNNEQFF. For the CDR3, the DNA is TGTGCCAGCACTGTGAACAATGAGCAGTTCTTC.

Many counts were recorded for this clonotype. J is TRBJ2-5 and V is TRBV7-9; 8 nucleotides align to TRBD2. Germline CDR1 and CDR2: SEHNR and FQNEAQ (reference sequence). J was trimmed by 4 bases and V by 1 base; bases with no gene match: 5. This CDR3 has 15 residues. The CDR3 loop reads CASSLGGAGGETQYF. The CDR3 DNA reads as TGTGCCAGCAGCTTAGGAGGCGCGGGAGGAGAGACCCAGTACTTC.

In this sample, this clonotype turned up many times. This chain joins TRBV12-3 or TRBV12-4 and TRBJ1-1, with D maybe TRBD1 (5 bases). V lost 7 bases to trimming and J lost 1 base, with 16 bases between them. CDR3 length: 15 residues. Here the CDR3 DNA reads TGTGCCAGCAACCCGAGGGGCAAGGGGAACACTGAAGCTTTCTTT. This codes for CASNPRGKGNTEAFF.

This clonotype came up a few times. The chain employs TRBV12-3 or TRBV12-4 and TRBJ1-3; D is unclear. The CDR3 sequence is 15 residues long. The V gene lost 7 bases and the J gene lost 0 bases, with 13 bases spanning the gap. The CDR3 DNA sequence: TGTGCCAGCACCAACGGAGAGACCTCTGGAAACACCATATATTTT. It encodes CASTNGETSGNTIYF.

This clonotype was seen a few times. The chain joins TRBV10-3 to TRBJ2-5, with D possibly being TRBD1 (6 bases). V lost 2 bases, J lost 2 bases, and 15 bases lay in between. Germline assignment: CDR1 ENHRY and CDR2 SYGVKD. The CDR3 runs to 16 residues. CDR3 coding DNA: TGTGCCATCAGTGAGGCCCCCACAGGGAGTCAAGAGACCCAGTACTTC. Translating gives CAISEAPTGSQETQYF.

In this sample, this clonotype turned up many times. V usage is TRBV4-2 and J usage is TRBJ1-2, with no clear D. The V end lost 0 bases, the J end lost 5 bases, and 4 bases lay between the germline ends. This CDR3 has 12 amino acids. Germline values: CDR1 LGHNA, CDR2 YNFKEQ. In DNA form, the CDR3 reads TGTGCCAGCAGCCAAGACCGATATGGCTACACCTTC. It codes for CASSQDRYGYTF.

This clonotype has a count of ten or more. This sequence joins TRBV12-3 or TRBV12-4 and TRBJ2-2, with 8 bases that match TRBD1. This CDR3 comprises 15 residues. Trimming cost V 7 bases and J 0 bases; bases outside gene matches: 4. CDR3 nucleotide sequence: TGTGCCAGCATCCGGACAGGGACGAACACCGGGGAGCTGTTTTTT. This translates into CASIRTGTNTGELFF.

In its sample, this clonotype was seen a few times. The chain has TRBV6-2 or TRBV6-3 and TRBJ2-1; D could derive from TRBD1 or TRBD2 (5 bases each). Germline CDR1 MNHEY, CDR2 SVGEGT. V shed 7 bases and J shed 5 bases, with 18 bases lying between them. The CDR3 length is 15 residues. The CDR3 loop reads CASIKGRGGDNEQFF. The CDR3 coding sequence is TGTGCCAGCATCAAGGGACGAGGCGGAGACAATGAGCAGTTCTTC.

This chain links TRBV20-1 with TRBJ2-2; TRBD2 matches at 9 bases. The CDR3 is 14 amino acids. The V segment lost 3 bases and the J segment 6 bases; nucleotides outside the gene matches: 5. CDR1 and CDR2 from the germline V gene are DFQATT and SNEGSKA (reference sequence). In DNA, the CDR3 is TGCAGTGCTAGCCCAGCGGGAGGTCCCGGGGAGCTGTTTTTT. It translates to CSASPAGGPGELFF.

This clonotype was recorded many times. This sequence joins TRBV20-1 and TRBJ2-7; either TRBD1 or TRBD2 may supply D (6 bases each). The CDR3 runs to 13 residues. The V end lost 3 bases, the J end lost 3 bases, and 12 bases lay between the germline ends. CDR1 is DFQATT, CDR2 SNEGSKA, per germline (reference sequence). In nucleotides, the CDR3 is TGCAGTGCTAGGGAGGGGGGAAGCTACGAGCAGTACGTC. Encoded protein: CSAREGGSYEQYV.

This chain links TRBV29-1 with TRBJ2-7; D not certain. CDR3 length equals 13 residues. CDR1 and CDR2 from the germline V gene are SQVTM and ANQGSEA. V shed 4 bases and J shed 3 bases, with 13 bases lying between them. This CDR3 reads CSVVGTRNYEQYF. As DNA, the CDR3 is TGCAGCGTTGTGGGCACCCGGAACTACGAGCAGTACTTC.

This clonotype was counted a few times. The V call is TRBV12-3 or TRBV12-4, the J call TRBJ1-2; tentatively, D is TRBD1 (5 bases). The CDR3 length is 13 residues. V was trimmed by 3 bases and J by 8 bases, leaving 13 bases between them. This CDR3 reads CASSFGDEWGYTF. The CDR3 coding sequence is TGTGCCAGCAGTTTCGGGGACGAGTGGGGCTACACCTTC.

This clonotype was found a few times. The chain couples TRBV20-1 to TRBJ2-5; D gene unclear. The CDR3 has 11 amino acids. The germline V gene has CDR1 DFQATT and CDR2 SNEGSKA (reference sequence). Trimming cost V 6 bases and J 5 bases, with 10 bases left between them. The CDR3 region has the DNA TGCAGTGCCACTCTATCCGAGACCCAGTACTTC. As protein: CSATLSETQYF.

As to this clonotype: This clone may be a read error of a much larger clone one base away. The J gene is TRBJ2-1, the V gene TRBV24-1, with D perhaps being TRBD1 or TRBD2 (5 bases each). Germline loops: CDR1 KGHDR, CDR2 SFDVKD. Trimming took off 7 bases at V and 3 bases at J, with 12 bases between the two ends. The CDR3 sequence is 14 residues long. In DNA form, the CDR3 reads TGTGCCACCAGCTATGGGGGAAACTACAATGAGCAGTTCTTC. Protein sequence: CATSYGGNYNEQFF.

This clonotype has ten or more counts. This sequence joins TRBV7-2 and TRBJ1-5; 7 bases match TRBD1. The CDR3 has 14 amino acids. Looked up from germline, CDR1 is SGHTA and CDR2 is FQGNSA. Losses at the gene ends were 1 base for V and 7 bases for J; bases not matched to a gene: 4. The CDR3 DNA sequence: TGTGCCAGCAGCTTAGGACAGGGCAGCCAGCCCCAGCATTTT. Protein product: CASSLGQGSQPQHF.

In this sample, this clonotype turned up many times. This chain uses TRBV5-6 with TRBJ2-1; 11 nucleotides line up with TRBD2. V lost 0 bases and J lost 9; bases outside the gene matches: 8. The germline gives CDR1 SGHDT, CDR2 YYEEEE. The CDR3 contains 16 residues. The CDR3 DNA follows: TGTGCCAGCAGCTTGGTGGGTCTAGCGGGGGGAGTTGAGCAGTTCTTC. The encoded protein is CASSLVGLAGGVEQFF.

A remark on this clonotype: Since a much larger clone is just one base distant, this may be a read error. The rearrangement links TRBV20-1 to TRBJ2-1; D may match TRBD1 or TRBD2 (6 bases each). CDR1 is DFQATT, CDR2 SNEGSKA, per germline (reference sequence). V was shortened by 5 bases and J by 9 bases, with 23 bases between the two germline ends. The CDR3 is 15 amino acids. The CDR3 nucleotides are TGCAGTGCTGGGGGTAGGGACACCTGTAGCGGTGAGCAGTTCTTC. It encodes CSAGGRDTCSGEQFF.

CDR3 region: CASRADTGTQYF. CDR3 in DNA: TGTGCCAGCAGGGCCGACACCGGGACCCAGTACTTC. V gene TRBV25-1 combines with J gene TRBJ2-5; D not resolved. The V gene lost 6 bases and the J gene lost 7 bases, with 12 bases spanning the gap. The germline V gene has CDR1 MGHDK and CDR2 SYGVNS. This CDR3 has 12 residues.

This clonotype was counted between two and nine times. As DNA, the CDR3 is TGTGCCAGCAGCTTAGGACCAAGGGGTACAGAGACCCAGTACTTC. Translated, it gives CASSLGPRGTETQYF. The rearrangement links TRBV11-2 to TRBJ2-5; D may be TRBD1 (5 bases). V lost 1 base to trimming and J lost 4 bases, with 13 bases between them. Germline V gives CDR1 SGHAT, CDR2 FQNNGV. The CDR3 consists of 15 residues.

Points on this clonotype: A single base separates this from a much larger clone, so it may be a read error. The gene calls are TRBV5-1 and TRBJ2-5, with TRBD1 identical over 7 bases. The germline V gene has CDR1 SGHRS and CDR2 YFSETQ. The CDR3 extends over 14 amino acids. In DNA form, the CDR3 reads TGCGCCATCAGCTTGGGTGGGACAGAAGAGACCCAGTACTTC. Translating it yields CAISLGGTEETQYF.